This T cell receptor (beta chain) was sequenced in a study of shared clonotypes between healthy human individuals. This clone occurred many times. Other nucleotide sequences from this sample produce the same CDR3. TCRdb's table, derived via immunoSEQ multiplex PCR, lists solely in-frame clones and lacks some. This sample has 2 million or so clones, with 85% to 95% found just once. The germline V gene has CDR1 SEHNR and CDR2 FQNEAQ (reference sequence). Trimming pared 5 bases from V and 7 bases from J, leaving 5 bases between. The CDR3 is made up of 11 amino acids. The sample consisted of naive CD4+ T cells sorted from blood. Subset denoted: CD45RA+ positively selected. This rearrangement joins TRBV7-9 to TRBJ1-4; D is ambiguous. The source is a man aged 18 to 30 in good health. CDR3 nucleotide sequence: TGTGCCAGCAGCCCTGGTGAAAAACTGTTTTTT. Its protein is CASSPGEKLFF.